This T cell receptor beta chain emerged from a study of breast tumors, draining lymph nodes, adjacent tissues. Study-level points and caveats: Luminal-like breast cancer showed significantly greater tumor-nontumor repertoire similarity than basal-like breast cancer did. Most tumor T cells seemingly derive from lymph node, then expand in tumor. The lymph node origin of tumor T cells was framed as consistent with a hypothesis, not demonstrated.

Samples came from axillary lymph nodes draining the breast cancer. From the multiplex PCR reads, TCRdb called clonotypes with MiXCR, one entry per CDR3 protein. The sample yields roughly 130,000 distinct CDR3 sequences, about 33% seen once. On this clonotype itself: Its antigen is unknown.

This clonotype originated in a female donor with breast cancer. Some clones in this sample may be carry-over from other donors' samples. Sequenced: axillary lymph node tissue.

The CDR3 region has the DNA TGTGCCAGCAGCTCCGGCCGGGGACAGGGAACTGAAGCTTTCTTT. It is translated as CASSSGRGQGTEAFF. The chain couples TRBV7-9 to TRBJ1-1; TRBD1 matches at 9 bases. Per germline, CDR1 SEHNR and CDR2 FQNEAQ (reference sequence). There are 15 residues in the CDR3. V gave up 4 bases and J gave up 5 bases; unmatched junction bases: 8.